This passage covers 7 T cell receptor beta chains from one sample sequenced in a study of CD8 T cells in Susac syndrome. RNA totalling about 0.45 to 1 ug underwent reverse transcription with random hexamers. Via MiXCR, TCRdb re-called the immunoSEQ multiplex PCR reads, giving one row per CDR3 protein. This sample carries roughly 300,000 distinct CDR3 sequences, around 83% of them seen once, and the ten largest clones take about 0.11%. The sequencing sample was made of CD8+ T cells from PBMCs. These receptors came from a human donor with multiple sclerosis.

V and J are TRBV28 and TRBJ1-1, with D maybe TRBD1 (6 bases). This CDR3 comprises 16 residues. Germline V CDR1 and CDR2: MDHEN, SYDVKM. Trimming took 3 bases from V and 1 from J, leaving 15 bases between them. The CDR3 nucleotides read TGTGCCAGCAGTTTGTTTGGCAGGGGCGGGAACACTGAAGCTTTCTTT. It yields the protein CASSLFGRGGNTEAFF. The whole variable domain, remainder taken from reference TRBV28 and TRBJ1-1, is DVKVTQSSRYLVKRTGEKVFLECVQDMDHENMFWYRQDPGLGLRLIYFSYDVKMKEKGDIPEGYSVSREKKERFSLILESASTNQTSMYLCASSLFGRGGNTEAFFGQGTRLTVV.

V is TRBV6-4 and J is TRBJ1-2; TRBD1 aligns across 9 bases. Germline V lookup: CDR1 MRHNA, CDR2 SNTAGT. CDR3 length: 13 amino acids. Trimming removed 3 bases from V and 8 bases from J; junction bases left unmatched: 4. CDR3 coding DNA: TGTGCCAGCAGTGAGACGGGGACAGGGGGCTACACCTTC. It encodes CASSETGTGGYTF.

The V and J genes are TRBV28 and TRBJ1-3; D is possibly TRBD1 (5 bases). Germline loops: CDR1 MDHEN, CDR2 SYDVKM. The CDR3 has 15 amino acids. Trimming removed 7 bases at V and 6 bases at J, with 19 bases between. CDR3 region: CASMGGREGENTIYF. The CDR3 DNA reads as TGTGCCAGCATGGGCGGCAGGGAAGGGGAAAACACCATATATTTT.

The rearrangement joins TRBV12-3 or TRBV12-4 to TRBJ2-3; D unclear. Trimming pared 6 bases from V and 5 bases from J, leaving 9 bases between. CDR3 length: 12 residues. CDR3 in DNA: TGTGCCAGCAGCCAATCGGGAGATACGCAGTATTTT. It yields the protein CASSQSGDTQYF.

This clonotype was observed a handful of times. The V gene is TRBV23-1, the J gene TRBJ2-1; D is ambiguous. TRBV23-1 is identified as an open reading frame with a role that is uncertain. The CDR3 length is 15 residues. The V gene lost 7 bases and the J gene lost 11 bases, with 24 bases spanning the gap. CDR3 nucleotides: TGCGCCAGCAATCTCACTACCCCCGCGACAAGACAGCAGTTCTTC. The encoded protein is CASNLTTPATRQQFF.

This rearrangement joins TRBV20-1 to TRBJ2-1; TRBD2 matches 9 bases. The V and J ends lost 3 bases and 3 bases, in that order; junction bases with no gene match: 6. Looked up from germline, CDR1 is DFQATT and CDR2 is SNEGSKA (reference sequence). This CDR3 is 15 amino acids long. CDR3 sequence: CSARDSGSIYNEQFF. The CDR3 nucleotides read TGCAGTGCTAGGGATAGCGGGAGTATCTACAATGAGCAGTTCTTC.

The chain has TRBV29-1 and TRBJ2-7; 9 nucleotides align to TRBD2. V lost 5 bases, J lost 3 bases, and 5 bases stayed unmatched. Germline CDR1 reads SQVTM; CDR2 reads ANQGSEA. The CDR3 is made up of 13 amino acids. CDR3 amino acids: CSVRLAEDYEQYF. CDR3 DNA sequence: TGCAGCGTTAGACTAGCGGAGGACTACGAGCAGTACTTC.